Listed below are T cell receptor beta chains from one sample, sequenced in a study of lymphopenia after photon versus proton radiotherapy. The data were produced by immunoSEQ multiplex PCR, yet TCRdb's version contains in-frame clones alone and is incomplete. This table has several thousand clones, approximately 77% appearing once. The sequences come from peripheral blood, collected from a patient treated with photon-based radiotherapy. Source of these receptors: a man aged 25-45 years with gastric cancer. Both conserved end residues are part of each CDR3. A D gene is named only where the DNA matches it firmly. For some rows the clone size is stated as once, few or many, or as a class when expanded; others skip it.

D | J | V | size | DNA | CDR3
- | TRBJ1-5 | TRBV9 | - | TGTGCCAGCAGCCAGGCTTTAAGTCAGCCCCAGCATTTT | CASSQALSQPQHF
TRBD2 | TRBJ2-7 | TRBV6-4 | - | TGTGCCAGCATTCTCCTCCCCGCGGGAGGGCCAGTCTACGAGCAGTACTTC | CASILLPAGGPVYEQYF
TRBD1 | TRBJ2-2 | TRBV5-4 | - | TGTGCCAGCAGCTTAGCTCCAGGGACAGAAACCGGGGAGCTGTTTTTT | CASSLAPGTETGELFF
TRBD2 | TRBJ2-7 | TRBV5-4 | large | TGTGCCAGCAGCTCAGAACCTAGCGGGAGGCGCTACGAGCAGTACTTC | CASSSEPSGRRYEQYF
- | TRBJ1-1 | TRBV29-1 | - | TGCAGCGTTTCTACAGGGTTGAACACTGAAGCTTTCTTT | CSVSTGLNTEAFF
- | TRBJ1-5 | TRBV6-5 | - | TGTGCCACCAGGAAGGACATCCAAAATCAGCCCCAGCATTTT | CATRKDIQNQPQHF
- | TRBJ2-1 | TRBV5-1 | - | TGCGCCAGCAGCTTGGAGTCAGACAATGAGCAGTTCTTC | CASSLESDNEQFF
- | TRBJ2-1 | TRBV11-2 | - | TGTGCCAGCGGGAGGGGGACCGATGAGCAGTTCTTC | CASGRGTDEQFF
- | TRBJ1-4 | TRBV9 | - | TGTGCCAGCAGCGTAGAGGGGCAGGGGAGTGAAAAACTGTTTTTT | CASSVEGQGSEKLFF
- | TRBJ1-2 | TRBV28 | - | TGTGCCAGCCGACAACAGGATCTGAGCTATGGCTACACCTTC | CASRQQDLSYGYTF